These T cell receptor beta chains were read from a single sample in a study of CD8 T cells in Susac syndrome. TCRdb reprocessed the immunoSEQ multiplex PCR reads via MiXCR and lists one record per CDR3 protein. The table has about 75,000 distinct CDR3 sequences, roughly 95% seen once. Sequenced material: CD8+ T cells from PBMCs. The source is a human donor with Susac syndrome. CDR3s include the opening cysteine and the closing phenylalanine or tryptophan. A D gene is named only where the DNA matches it firmly. The size of a clone is reported for some rows only, either as once, few or many, or as a class for expanded clones.

v_gene	d_gene	j_gene	abundance	CDR3nt	CDR3aa
TRBV19	-	TRBJ1-2	once	TGTGCCAGTAGCGGCAGCTATGGCTACACCTTC	CASSGSYGYTF
TRBV2	TRBD2	TRBJ2-5	-	TGTGCCAGCAGTGAAGACCTAGATGCGGGAGACCAAGAGACCCAGTACTTC	CASSEDLDAGDQETQYF
TRBV7-9	-	TRBJ2-3	once	TGTGCCAGCAGCTTACCCCTTGGCACAGATACGCAGTATTTT	CASSLPLGTDTQYF
TRBV29-1	-	TRBJ1-2	-	TGCAGCGTTGACGAATACCACTATGGCTACACCTTC	CSVDEYHYGYTF
TRBV4-1	-	TRBJ1-1	-	TGCGCCAGCAGCCAAGATTTGGACACTGAAGCTTTCTTT	CASSQDLDTEAFF
TRBV29-1	-	TRBJ2-3	once	TGCAGCGTCAAGGGGACAGATACGCAGTATTTT	CSVKGTDTQYF
TRBV9	-	TRBJ2-5	-	TGTGCCAGCAGCGATTCGGGGGCCCAAGAGACCCAGTACTTC	CASSDSGAQETQYF
TRBV7-9	-	TRBJ2-7	-	TGTGCCAGCAGCTTAGTGTTGGGGGCTGAGTCCTACGAGCAGTACTTC	CASSLVLGAESYEQYF
TRBV9	-	TRBJ2-5	-	TGTGCCAGCAGCCCCCGACAGGCGTTCCAAGAGACCCAGTACTTC	CASSPRQAFQETQYF
TRBV7-8	-	TRBJ2-1	-	TGTGCCAGCAGCCTAGCGAGGTACAATGAGCAGTTCTTC	CASSLARYNEQFF
TRBV20-1	-	TRBJ2-7	once	TGCAGTGCTAGAGGTCAGCGCCGCGAGCAGTACTTC	CSARGQRREQYF
TRBV7-9	-	TRBJ2-7	-	TGTGCCAGCAGCTCCTATTCGACTAGTAGCTCCTACGAGCAGTACTTC	CASSSYSTSSSYEQYF
TRBV4-3	TRBD1	TRBJ1-4	-	TGCGCCAGCAGCCCGGACAGGTCAACTAATAAAAAACTGTTTTTT	CASSPDRSTNKKLFF
TRBV6-2/TRBV6-3	TRBD2	TRBJ2-7	-	TGTGCCAGCAGCTTCACTAGCGTCGAGCAGTACTTC	CASSFTSVEQYF
TRBV28	-	TRBJ1-5	-	TGTGCCAGCAGTTTCGTCAGGCGTAGCAATCAGCCCCAGCATTTT	CASSFVRRSNQPQHF
TRBV4-3	-	TRBJ2-1	few	TGCGCCAGCAGCCAAGCCTCTGCAGCCCACAATGAGCAGTTCTTC	CASSQASAAHNEQFF
TRBV9	TRBD2	TRBJ2-5	-	TGTGCCAGCAGTCTTAGGGGGGGGACTAGCGCTCGGGAGACCCAGTACTTC	CASSLRGGTSARETQYF
TRBV3-1	-	TRBJ2-1	-	TGTGCCAGCAGCGACGGTAACAATGAGCAGTTCTTC	CASSDGNNEQFF
TRBV12-5	-	TRBJ1-5	-	TGTGCTAGTGGTTTGGCCCCCAATCAGCCCCAGCATTTT	CASGLAPNQPQHF
TRBV6-2/TRBV6-3	TRBD1	TRBJ2-1	-	TGTGCCAGCACCTCGGGACAGGGAGGCGATGAGCAGTTCTTC	CASTSGQGGDEQFF
TRBV14	-	TRBJ1-2	-	TGTGCCAGCACTAACCCAGGGCTGAACTATGGCTACACCTTC	CASTNPGLNYGYTF
TRBV6-2/TRBV6-3	-	TRBJ1-5	few	TGTGCCAGCAGTTACTCGAAGGCTAGGACAGCGGGCGGTCGGCCCCAGCATTTT	CASSYSKARTAGGRPQHF
TRBV4-1	-	TRBJ2-7	-	TGCGCCAGCAGCGTAAACCTAGTTACCGGGAACGAGCAGTACTTC	CASSVNLVTGNEQYF
TRBV15	TRBD2	TRBJ2-3	once	TGTGCCACCAGCGGGAGACTAGCGGGGGCCACAGATACGCAGTATTTT	CATSGRLAGATDTQYF
TRBV20-1	-	TRBJ2-7	-	TGCAGTGCTAGTTCAGGACAGACCTACGAGCAGTACTTC	CSASSGQTYEQYF
TRBV9	-	TRBJ2-7	-	TGTGCCAGCAGCGGTGACAGATTACATCCTGAGCAGTACTTC	CASSGDRLHPEQYF
TRBV2	TRBD1	TRBJ1-2	few	TGTGCCAGCCGGGACAGGGTCTATGGCTACACCTTC	CASRDRVYGYTF